This TCR beta chain derives from a study of CXCR3-negative and CXCR3-positive naive CD8 T cells (dated by TCRdb to 2018 to 2020). The study in broad terms: In total, roughly 140 million TRB reads were obtained, which works out to roughly 1.5 +/- 0.3 million reads per library. The diversity and physicochemical repertoire analyses included about a dozen donors pooled from two independent experiments. For the TRBV-TRBJ cluster analysis, the naive subsets came from 5 donors, while the memory cells came from 3 donors. The paper's findings and limits, for the study overall: Because surface CD5, which is linked to self-reactivity in mice, was comparable between the naive subsets, TCR interaction strength was also inferred from TRB CDR3 physicochemical properties. CXCR3 expression partially decreased after cryopreservation, so most assays used freshly isolated PBMCs. Within the same donor, TRBV-TRBJ usage looked similar between naive CXCR3-negative and CXCR3-positive cells, but memory cells had distinct patterns. Comparably high repertoire diversity was found in both naive subsets, whereas much lower repertoire diversity was found in memory CD8+ T cells.

On this clonotype itself: The specificity of this receptor is unknown.

The CDR3 covers 14 residues, taking in both the cysteine and the phenylalanine. The coding DNA is unavailable. CDR1 and CDR2 were assigned from the germline V gene as MNHEY and SVGEGT. This sample was sequenced with a NextSeq 550. The Human TCR Profiling Kit (MiLaboratory) was used to prepare UMI-labeled 5' RACE TRB cDNA libraries. The full amount of extracted RNA was used for cDNA synthesis, and the full amount of resulting cDNA was used for PCR amplification. Libraries were prepared in parallel with an identical number of PCR cycles. The source study handled its data this way. MIGEC and MiXCR extracted about 48,000 +/- 9,800 unique UMI-labeled TRB cDNA molecules per library, requiring at least two reads per UMI. On average, about 40,000 +/- 10,000 functional in-frame TRB CDR3 nucleotide clonotypes lacking stop codons were found per library. Diversity metrics, including normalized Shannon-Wiener and Chao1, were computed in VDJtools after downsampling to 5000 UMI-labeled TRB molecules per sample. VDJtools computed clonotype-size-weighted physicochemical properties of the central five CDR3 residues: interaction energy, strength, volume and Kidera factor 4. Reprocessed by TCRdb, the reads give a single entry per CDR3 protein sequence, without DNA. It is TCRdb's table, rather than the study itself, that gives the V and J calls and clone size. The sample table gives just under 45,000 distinct CDR3 sequences. The ten largest make up roughly 15% of the sample.

Each CD8+ T cell subset was flow-sorted in triplicate, with 250,000 to 350,000 cells per subset placed directly into RLT lysis buffer. Peripheral blood mononuclear cells were isolated from buffy coats using standard density gradient centrifugation. Total RNA was extracted from sorted cells with an RNeasy Mini Kit. This TCR derives from a human donor in good health. Some clones in this sample may be carry-over from other donors' samples. This sequence uses TRBV6-2 or TRBV6-3 and TRBJ1-1; TCRdb's assignment of TRBD1 cannot be checked, as there is no DNA. The specimen sequenced was memory CD8+ T cells from blood. The cell subset or site label for this specimen denotes: conventional CD8+ memory T cells (TMEM), sorted as controls. The CDR3 in this case is CASSGGGGLTEAFF.